Presented here are 18 T cell receptor beta chains from one specimen sequenced in a study of technical replicates of blood from a few donors. This table comes from immunoSEQ multiplex PCR, and its TCRdb copy is limited to in-frame clones, with some not included. Here the sample spans roughly 80,000 clones, roughly 95% being singletons. What was sequenced was T cells isolated from PBMCs. These receptors originate from a human donor in good health.

In this sample, this clone turned up once. This chain links TRBV7-9 with TRBJ2-7, with D hard to call. V shed 5 bases and J shed 5 bases, with 7 bases lying between them. The CDR3 contains 11 residues. CDR1 SEHNR and CDR2 FQNEAQ come from the germline V gene (reference sequence). CDR3 sequence: CASSLFDEQYF. The CDR3 DNA sequence: TGTGCCAGCAGCCTTTTTGACGAGCAGTACTTC.

The rearrangement uses TRBV15 and TRBJ2-5; 12 nucleotides align to TRBD2. From germline, CDR1 is LNHNV and CDR2 YYDKDF (reference sequence). V lost 6 bases and J lost 4; bases outside the gene matches: 3. This CDR3 has 14 amino acids. CDR3 in amino acids: CATRTSGRTETQYF. Here the CDR3 DNA reads TGTGCCACCAGGACTAGCGGGAGAACAGAGACCCAGTACTTC. Full variable domain (rest looked up from reference TRBV15 and TRBJ2-5): DAMVIQNPRYQVTQFGKPVTLSCSQTLNHNVMYWYQQKSSQAPKLLFHYYDKDFNNEADTPDNFQSRRPNTSFCFLDIRSPGLGDTAMYLCATRTSGRTETQYFGPGTRLLVL.

This chain links TRBV2 with TRBJ1-2; D ambiguous. The CDR3 has 14 amino acids. Germline V gene sequence: CDR1 SNHLY, CDR2 FYNNEI. Trimming stripped 0 bases from V and 4 bases from J, with 9 bases between. The CDR3, as DNA: TGTGCCAGCAGTGAAGCGCACAGACCCTATGGCTACACCTTC. It is translated as CASSEAHRPYGYTF.

The chain employs TRBV2 and TRBJ1-4; no definite D call. The CDR3 sequence is 15 residues long. Looked up from germline, CDR1 is SNHLY and CDR2 is FYNNEI. Trimming stripped 5 bases from V and 6 bases from J, with 16 bases between. CDR3 loop: CASSYAPGGDEKLFF. CDR3 DNA sequence: TGTGCCAGCAGTTACGCTCCGGGAGGAGATGAAAAACTGTTTTTT.

The chain's CDR3 is CASSTVGRGTEAFF. CDR3 sequence (DNA): TGTGCCAGTAGTACGGTGGGGCGCGGCACTGAAGCTTTCTTT. This chain uses TRBV19 with TRBJ1-1, with D perhaps matching TRBD1 (5 bases). Trimming took 4 bases from V and 4 from J, leaving 13 bases between them. The CDR3 covers 14 residues. Germline V gene data show CDR1 as LNHDA and CDR2 as SQIVND (reference sequence).

CDR3 loop: CASSPPDTEAFF. CDR3 nucleotides: TGCGCCAGCAGCCCCCCCGACACTGAAGCTTTCTTT. This chain links TRBV5-1 with TRBJ1-1; no reliable D call. This CDR3 is built from 12 residues. V lost 4 bases to trimming and J lost 3 bases, with 7 bases between them. Per the germline V gene, CDR1 is SGHRS and CDR2 is YFSETQ. Supplemented by reference TRBV5-1 and TRBJ1-1, the full variable domain reads KAGVTQTPRYLIKTRGQQVTLSCSPISGHRSVSWYQQTPGQGLQFLFEYFSETQRNKGNFPGRFSGRQFSNSRSEMNVSTLELGDSALYLCASSPPDTEAFFGQGTRLTVV.

The J gene is TRBJ1-1, the V gene TRBV7-8; 7 bases are a match to TRBD1. The CDR3 length is 14 residues. The V gene's germline CDR1 is SGHVS and CDR2 FQNEAQ. V lost 1 base to trimming and J lost 3 bases; unmatched junction nucleotides: 2. The CDR3 spells CASSLEGADTEAFF. The CDR3 nucleotides read TGTGCCAGCAGCTTAGAGGGGGCAGACACTGAAGCTTTCTTT.

The chain is built from TRBV5-8 and TRBJ2-1; TRBD2 agrees at 10 bases. This CDR3 is built from 12 residues. Germline V gene sequence: CDR1 SGHTS, CDR2 YDEGEE. The ends lost 8 bases at V and 10 bases at J; junction bases unmatched: 6. The CDR3 DNA reads TGTGCCAGTCCTAGCGGGAGACGCGAGCAGTTCTTC. This encodes CASPSGRREQFF.

V gene TRBV15 combines with J gene TRBJ1-5; no definite D call. The CDR3 extends over 13 amino acids. The ends were cut back, 5 bases at V and 4 bases at J, with 9 bases in the middle. The germline CDR1 and CDR2 sequences are LNHNV and YYDKDF (reference sequence). This chain's CDR3 is CATSSWPNQPQHF. CDR3 coding DNA: TGTGCCACCAGCTCGTGGCCAAATCAGCCCCAGCATTTT.

The chain is built from TRBV19 and TRBJ1-4, with TRBD1 identical over 7 bases. Germline V gene sequence: CDR1 LNHDA, CDR2 SQIVND (reference sequence). Trimming took 9 bases from V and 8 from J; bases not matched to a gene: 12. This CDR3 has 14 amino acids. CDR3 nucleotides: TGTGCCAGCCAATTTACAGGGGTTGGGGAAAAACTGTTTTTT. Translated, it gives CASQFTGVGEKLFF.

The V and J genes are TRBV6-1 and TRBJ1-1; D call uncertain. V was cut by 3 bases and J by 4 bases, with 12 bases left in between. The CDR3 totals 14 residues. The V gene's germline CDR1 is MNHNS and CDR2 SASEGT. This chain's CDR3 is CASSESGLATEAFF. CDR3 sequence (DNA): TGTGCCAGCAGTGAGTCTGGCCTAGCCACTGAAGCTTTCTTT.

The chain carries TRBV6-1 and TRBJ2-7; tentatively, D is TRBD1 (6 bases). Trimming shortened V by 4 bases and J by 2 bases, and 15 bases separated the two germline ends. The V gene's germline CDR1 is MNHNS and CDR2 SASEGT. CDR3 length: 15 residues. The CDR3 coding sequence is TGTGCCAGCAGTGTTTTTCAGGGGTCCACCTACGAGCAGTACTTC. It codes for CASSVFQGSTYEQYF.

The rearrangement joins TRBV19 to TRBJ1-5; TRBD1 agrees at 8 bases. The J segment lost 2 bases and the V segment lost 2 bases, leaving 8 bases of the junction unmatched. The CDR3 has 17 amino acids. Per germline, CDR1 LNHDA and CDR2 SQIVND (reference sequence). CDR3 sequence: CASSIKEDREGNQPQHF. CDR3 in DNA: TGTGCCAGTAGTATAAAAGAGGACAGGGAGGGCAATCAGCCCCAGCATTTT.

This clone is a singleton in its sample. The rearrangement joins TRBV14 to TRBJ1-1, with TRBD1 matching 8 bases. The germline gives CDR1 SGHDN, CDR2 FVKESK. This CDR3 has 13 amino acids. V dropped 5 bases and J dropped 4; count of bases not matched to a gene: 3. CDR3 amino acids: CASSKTGGTEAFF. The CDR3 region has the DNA TGTGCCAGCAGCAAAACAGGGGGCACTGAAGCTTTCTTT.

V is TRBV11-2 and J is TRBJ1-1, with D unresolved. Trimming pared 4 bases from V and 1 base from J, leaving 10 bases between. The germline V gene has CDR1 SGHAT and CDR2 FQNNGV. The CDR3 loop spans 14 amino acids. CDR3 region: CASSSASGNTEAFF. The CDR3, as DNA: TGTGCCAGCAGCTCTGCCAGTGGGAACACTGAAGCTTTCTTT.

About this clone itself: The junction and the germline gene differ at one end; a read error may be behind it. V gene TRBV7-2 combines with J gene TRBJ2-7, with TRBD2 as a possible D gene (6 bases). Germline values: CDR1 SGHTA, CDR2 FQGNSA. This CDR3 spans 15 amino acids. CDR3 nucleotide sequence: TGTGCCAGCAGTTTAGTCGGGACTTCATCCTACGAGCAGTACTTC. Its protein is CASSLVGTSSYEQYF.

Only one count was recorded for this clone. The chain couples TRBV6-1 to TRBJ1-1, with 10 bases that match TRBD1. With V trimmed by 4 bases and J by 0 bases, 5 bases remained unmatched. Germline V CDR1 and CDR2: MNHNS, SASEGT. The CDR3 is 16 amino acids. For the CDR3, the DNA is TGTGCCAGCAGTGCCGGGACAGGGGCCATGAACACTGAAGCTTTCTTT. Translating gives CASSAGTGAMNTEAFF.

This clone was seen once. V is TRBV10-1 and J is TRBJ2-7; TRBD2 matches at 8 bases. The CDR3 runs to 15 residues. The ends lost 10 bases at V and 2 bases at J; junction bases unmatched: 13. Looked up from germline, CDR1 is WNHNN and CDR2 is SYGVQD (reference sequence). CDR3 in amino acids: CANKGLGGRAYEQYF. DNA for the CDR3: TGCGCCAACAAGGGACTAGGGGGGCGGGCCTACGAGCAGTACTTC.